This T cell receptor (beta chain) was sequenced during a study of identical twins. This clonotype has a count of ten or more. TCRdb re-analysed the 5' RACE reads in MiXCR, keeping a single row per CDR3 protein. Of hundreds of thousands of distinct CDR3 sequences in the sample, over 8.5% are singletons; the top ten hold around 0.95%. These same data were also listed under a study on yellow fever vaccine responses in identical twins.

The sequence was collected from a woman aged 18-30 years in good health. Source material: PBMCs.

The chain's CDR3 is CASSFRGAGNYEQYF. The CDR3 nucleotides are TGTGCCAGCAGTTTCAGGGGCGCAGGGAACTACGAGCAGTACTTC. The chain joins TRBV28 to TRBJ2-7; a possible D gene is TRBD1 (6 bases). The V gene lost 3 bases and the J gene lost 3 bases, with 15 bases spanning the gap. Germline V gene lookup returns CDR1 MDHEN and CDR2 SYDVKM. The CDR3 loop spans 15 amino acids. Based on the CDR3 plus reference TRBV28 and TRBJ2-7, the full variable domain is DVKVTQSSRYLVKRTGEKVFLECVQDMDHENMFWYRQDPGLGLRLIYFSYDVKMKEKGDIPEGYSVSREKKERFSLILESASTNQTSMYLCASSFRGAGNYEQYFGPGTRLTVT.